Presented here are 19 T cell receptor beta chains from one specimen sequenced in a study of regulatory T cells in long-lasting Graves disease. Arm-PCR of CDR3 regions and iRepertoire HTBI primers were used to build TCR beta libraries. MiXCR was run by TCRdb on the multiplex PCR reads, yielding one entry per CDR3 protein. The repertoire holds some 450,000 distinct CDR3 sequences, with around 17% as singletons. Time point reported: newly diagnosed GD, antithyroid drugs for less than 3 months. Isolated PBMC RNA provided the starting material for the TCR library. The same data also went into a second study, on T cells in Graves' hyperthyroidism and ophthalmopathy.

This sample comprised peripheral blood mononuclear cells (PBMCs), obtained at new diagnosis, from a patient treated with antithyroid drugs. These receptors were collected from a woman in her thirties with Graves disease.

This clonotype was counted a few times. This sequence joins TRBV4-1 and TRBJ2-1; tentatively, D is TRBD2 (7 bases). The V and J ends lost 0 bases and 10 bases respectively, with 13 bases between them. Germline V gene lookup returns CDR1 MGHRA and CDR2 YSYEKL. The CDR3 is 14 residues long. The CDR3 loop reads CASSQDLKGGEQFF. In DNA, the CDR3 is TGCGCCAGCAGCCAAGATTTGAAGGGGGGGGAGCAGTTCTTC.

There are a few counts of this clonotype. The chain recombines TRBV12-3 or TRBV12-4 with TRBJ2-3; a weak D match, TRBD2 (5 bases). The CDR3 has 13 amino acids. V was trimmed by 6 bases and J by 2 bases, leaving 9 bases between them. The CDR3 protein is CASRYGNTDTQYF. In DNA, the CDR3 is TGTGCCAGCAGGTACGGGAACACAGATACGCAGTATTTT.

This clonotype was found many times. This chain uses TRBV7-9 with TRBJ2-1, with 8 bases lining up with TRBD2. From germline, CDR1 is SEHNR and CDR2 FQNEAQ (reference sequence). Trimming cost V 3 bases and J 6 bases; bases outside gene matches: 4. This CDR3 region has 14 residues. CDR3 nucleotide sequence: TGTGCCAGCAGCTTCCGGGAGGGCCCCAATGAGCAGTTCTTC. This encodes CASSFREGPNEQFF.

This clonotype has ten or more counts. One junction end does not reproduce the germline sequence, and a read error may be involved. The chain carries TRBV5-1 and TRBJ1-1; TRBD1 agrees at 8 bases. CDR3 length: 15 residues. Per the germline V gene, CDR1 is SGHRS and CDR2 is YFSETQ. The CDR3 region has the DNA TGTGCCAGCAGTCTAGGACAGGGACGGAACACTGAAGCTTTCTTT. The encoded protein is CASSLGQGRNTEAFF. Based on the CDR3 plus reference TRBV5-1 and TRBJ1-1, the full variable domain is KAGVTQTPRYLIKTRGQQVTLSCSPISGHRSVSWYQQTPGQGLQFLFEYFSETQRNKGNFPGRFSGRQFSNSRSEMNVSTLELGDSALYLCASSLGQGRNTEAFFGQGTRLTVV.

This clonotype was found many times. The chain combines TRBV28 with TRBJ1-1, with unresolved D. The germline V and J ends were trimmed by 6 bases and 2 bases, with 7 bases remaining between them. The germline gives CDR1 MDHEN, CDR2 SYDVKM. The CDR3 is made up of 12 amino acids. The CDR3 region is CASRNPNTEAFF. In DNA, the CDR3 is TGTGCCAGCAGAAATCCCAACACTGAAGCTTTCTTT.

This clonotype has ten or more counts. The V and J genes are TRBV27 and TRBJ1-1; 7 bases line up with TRBD1. This CDR3 is built from 14 residues. The V segment lost 4 bases and the J segment 0 bases; nucleotides outside the gene matches: 2. Germline V gene sequence: CDR1 MNHEY, CDR2 SMNVEV (reference sequence). The CDR3 bases are TGTGCCAGCAGTTGGGACAGAGTGAACACTGAAGCTTTCTTT. Protein sequence: CASSWDRVNTEAFF.

Concerning this clonotype itself: This may be a read error, as it is one base from a much larger clone. V and J are TRBV28 and TRBJ2-7, with TRBD2 matching 13 bases. The CDR3 is 16 residues long. Germline trimming cut 3 bases from V and 3 bases from J; bases unmatched to any gene: 5. Per germline, CDR1 MDHEN and CDR2 SYDVKM. The CDR3 sequence: CASSFLRLAGGYEQYF. CDR3 DNA sequence: TGTGCCAGCAGTTTTCTCCGACTAGCGGGAGGCTACGAGCAGTACTTC.

Only a few counts were recorded for this clonotype. The J gene is TRBJ2-2, the V gene TRBV18; D remains unclear. V was shortened by 3 bases and J by 4 bases, with 15 bases between the two germline ends. CDR3 length equals 16 residues. Per the germline V gene, CDR1 is KGHSH and CDR2 is LQKENI. CDR3 DNA sequence: TGTGCCAGCTCACCCTATGGAGATATTGTCACCGGGGAGCTGTTTTTT. Protein: CASSPYGDIVTGELFF.

Comment on this clonotype: This may come from a read error, since a much larger clone is one base off. V usage is TRBV11-2 and J usage is TRBJ2-7; possible D gene TRBD1, 5 bases. The CDR3 has 14 amino acids. Germline V CDR1 and CDR2: SGHAT, FQNNGV. V was pared by 3 bases and J by 5 bases, with 14 bases between. The CDR3 DNA reads as TGTGCCAGCAGCTTTCCGACAGATACCCACGAGCAGTACTTC. Its protein is CASSFPTDTHEQYF.

This clonotype showed up many times. This chain joins TRBV20-1 and TRBJ1-5; D is ambiguous. There are 16 residues in the CDR3. Trimming stripped 5 bases from V and 0 bases from J, with 17 bases between. Germline V gene lookup returns CDR1 DFQATT and CDR2 SNEGSKA (reference sequence). The CDR3 nucleotides read TGCAGTGCTCGGAGTGGTAATGTGCTTAGCAATCAGCCCCAGCATTTT. Translation: CSARSGNVLSNQPQHF.

Ten or more counts support this clonotype. This chain's CDR3 is CASSLAGTNTGELFF. The DNA for the CDR3 is TGCGCCAGCAGCTTGGCGGGGACCAACACCGGGGAGCTGTTTTTT. V usage is TRBV5-1 and J usage is TRBJ2-2, with D perhaps matching TRBD1 or TRBD2 (5 bases each). V lost 0 bases and J lost 2, with 8 bases in between. The V gene's germline CDR1 is SGHRS and CDR2 YFSETQ. This CDR3 contains 15 residues.

This clonotype appeared once. The CDR3 sequence is CASSQEVNEQFF. CDR3 bases: TGCGCCAGCAGTCAGGAGGTTAATGAGCAGTTCTTC. V and J are TRBV10-2 and TRBJ2-1; maybe TRBD2 (5 bases). V lost 5 bases, J lost 7 bases, and 9 bases lay in between. CDR3 length: 12 residues. Per germline, CDR1 WSHSY and CDR2 SAAADI.

The sample holds a few counts of this clonotype. The rearrangement uses TRBV12-3 or TRBV12-4 and TRBJ1-2; D remains unclear. CDR3 length: 14 residues. Deletions cut 1 base from V and 2 bases from J, with 8 bases between. For the CDR3, the DNA is TGTGCCAGCAGTTTAGTAACCGAAAACTATGGCTACACCTTC. It translates to CASSLVTENYGYTF.

This clonotype was seen ten or more times. The V and J genes are TRBV12-3 or TRBV12-4 and TRBJ1-6; 9 bases align to TRBD1. The CDR3 is 14 amino acids. With 6 bases clipped from V and 9 bases from J, the junction kept 6 bases outside the gene matches. The CDR3 loop is CASRGTGFGSPLHF. CDR3 DNA: TGTGCCAGCAGAGGGACAGGGTTTGGTTCACCCCTCCACTTT.

About this clonotype itself: A much larger clone sits a single nucleotide away, making a read error possible. V usage is TRBV7-8 and J usage is TRBJ1-1; unclear D gene. Germline V CDR1 and CDR2: SGHVS, FQNEAQ. The CDR3 extends over 14 amino acids. CDR3 nucleotides: TGTGCCAACAGCCAAGGTACAGCGAACACTGAAGCTTTCTTT. It encodes CANSQGTANTEAFF.

This clonotype appeared many times. The CDR3 region is CASSPGGQGLDEQYF. Written as DNA, the CDR3 is TGCGCCAGCAGCCCGGGGGGACAGGGTTTGGACGAGCAGTACTTC. The V gene is TRBV5-1, the J gene TRBJ2-7; 9 positions match TRBD1. The CDR3 covers 15 residues. With V trimmed by 4 bases and J by 5 bases, 10 bases remained unmatched. CDR1 and CDR2 from the germline V gene are SGHRS and YFSETQ. The full variable domain, its missing parts supplied by reference TRBV5-1 and TRBJ2-7, is KAGVTQTPRYLIKTRGQQVTLSCSPISGHRSVSWYQQTPGQGLQFLFEYFSETQRNKGNFPGRFSGRQFSNSRSEMNVSTLELGDSALYLCASSPGGQGLDEQYFGPGTRLTVT.

This clonotype has a count of ten or more. The chain joins TRBV2 to TRBJ1-6, with a weak D call TRBD1 (5 bases). The germline gives CDR1 SNHLY, CDR2 FYNNEI. The V and J ends lost 8 bases and 0 bases respectively, with 11 bases between them. This CDR3 has 15 residues. CDR3: CASRTKSSYNSPLHF. Written as DNA, the CDR3 is TGTGCCAGCCGGACAAAGAGCTCCTATAATTCACCCCTCCACTTT.

The V gene is TRBV10-1, the J gene TRBJ2-5; D call uncertain. Germline lookup yields CDR1 WNHNN and CDR2 SYGVQD (reference sequence). V was cut by 0 bases and J by 5 bases, with 7 bases left in between. The CDR3 extends over 13 amino acids. CDR3 region: CASSESIGETQYF. Here the CDR3 DNA reads TGCGCCAGCAGTGAGTCAATAGGCGAGACCCAGTACTTC.

The V and J genes are TRBV3-1 and TRBJ2-2; D call uncertain. V was cut by 5 bases and J by 0 bases, with 13 bases left in between. The CDR3 spans 16 residues. Germline CDR1 reads LGHDT; CDR2 reads YNNKEL (reference sequence). The CDR3 sequence is CASSNMPVPNTGELFF. The CDR3 nucleotides read TGTGCCAGCAGCAACATGCCCGTACCGAACACCGGGGAGCTGTTTTTT.